These 28 T cell receptor beta chains originate from one sample sequenced in a study of T cell repertoires in cytomegalovirus infection. Via MiXCR, TCRdb re-called the reads, giving one row per CDR3 protein. The sample gives 150,000 to 200,000 distinct CDR3 sequences, 7.5% to 10% of which show up once; approximately 4.6% is in the top ten. The sample consisted of PBMCs. The receptors come from a human donor in good health (CMV status not recorded). Some clones in this sample may be carry-over from other donors' samples.

In this sample, this clonotype turned up a few times. This sequence joins TRBV28 and TRBJ2-3; D gene uncertain. The germline V and J ends were trimmed by 4 bases and 2 bases, with 7 bases remaining between them. Germline CDR1 is MDHEN and CDR2 is SYDVKM. CDR3 length: 13 residues. In DNA, the CDR3 is TGTGCCAGCAGTTCGCCTTTCACAGATACGCAGTATTTT. It codes for CASSSPFTDTQYF.

This clonotype was recorded a few times. The chain couples TRBV6-2 or TRBV6-3 to TRBJ1-5; TRBD1 agrees at 10 bases. The CDR3 is 13 residues long. Germline V CDR1 and CDR2: MNHEY, SVGEGT. V was pared by 6 bases and J by 7 bases, with 3 bases of the junction left unmatched. The chain's CDR3 is CASRRDRGQPQHF. The CDR3 DNA follows: TGTGCCAGCAGGAGGGACAGGGGACAGCCCCAGCATTTT.

This clonotype was counted many times. The rearrangement uses TRBV7-2 and TRBJ1-1, with TRBD1 matching 9 bases. The junction had 1 base not matched to a gene; V was cut back by 0 bases and J by 5 bases. This CDR3 comprises 14 residues. Germline CDR1 reads SGHTA; CDR2 reads FQGNSA. This chain's CDR3 is CASSLAGTGTEAFF. In DNA, the CDR3 is TGTGCCAGCAGCTTAGCGGGGACAGGGACTGAAGCTTTCTTT.

This clonotype was detected many times. CDR3 in amino acids: CASSLRPTGRRNQPQHF. CDR3 DNA: TGTGCCAGCAGTTTACGCCCAACAGGGCGTCGGAATCAGCCCCAGCATTTT. This chain connects TRBV28 to TRBJ1-5, with a weak D call TRBD1 (6 bases). The CDR3 is 17 amino acids. Germline CDR1 MDHEN, CDR2 SYDVKM. V was cut by 2 bases and J by 4 bases, with 18 bases left in between.

Only a few counts were recorded for this clonotype. This chain links TRBV19 with TRBJ2-7; 12 bases agree with TRBD2. The CDR3 is 15 amino acids. The V gene's germline CDR1 is LNHDA and CDR2 SQIVND (reference sequence). V lost 5 bases to trimming and J lost 7 bases; unmatched junction nucleotides: 9. CDR3 coding DNA: TGTGCCAGTAGTCCCCGCCGACTAGCGGGAGATGAGCAGTACTTC. This translates into CASSPRRLAGDEQYF.

This clonotype was recorded once. One end of the junction fails to match germline, which may point to a read error. The V and J genes are TRBV7-8 and TRBJ1-1; D not resolved. The germline gives CDR1 SGHVS, CDR2 FQNEAQ. The CDR3 runs to 14 residues. CDR3 DNA: TGTGCCAGCAGCAAAACAGATCAGACCACGGAAGCTTTATTT. It translates to CASSKTDQTTEALF.

On this clonotype: A clone one base away is much larger, so this may be a read error. This rearrangement joins TRBV20-1 to TRBJ1-6; D is unresolved. The CDR3 consists of 13 residues. Germline V gene data show CDR1 as DFQATT and CDR2 as SNEGSKA (reference sequence). V lost 2 bases and J 7 bases, leaving 9 bases between the germline ends. CDR3 protein: CSARSSQNSPLHF. The CDR3 coding sequence is TGCAGTGCTAGAAGCTCCCAGAATTCACCCCTCCACTTT.

There are many counts of this clonotype. The DNA for the CDR3 is TGTGCCAGCAGTTACGACCGACCACTGAACACTGAAGCTTTCTTT. It translates to CASSYDRPLNTEAFF. This chain uses TRBV12-3 or TRBV12-4 with TRBJ1-1; D is undetermined. V gave up 4 bases and J gave up 0 bases, with 12 bases separating them. This CDR3 spans 15 amino acids.

This clonotype has at least ten counts. V is TRBV7-2 and J is TRBJ2-5; weak D call: TRBD2 (5 bases). This CDR3 region has 14 residues. The V end was cut by 0 bases, the J end by 4 bases, with 9 bases between. From germline, CDR1 is SGHTA and CDR2 FQGNSA. CDR3 amino acids: CASSLAGVGETQYF. The CDR3 DNA reads as TGTGCCAGCAGCTTAGCGGGAGTAGGAGAGACCCAGTACTTC.

As concerns this clonotype: With a much larger clone just one base away, this may be a read error. The chain uses TRBV4-1 and TRBJ1-2; 9 bases line up with TRBD1. CDR3 length: 19 amino acids. CDR1 MGHRA and CDR2 YSYEKL come from the germline V gene. As DNA, the CDR3 is TGCGCCAGCACCCAAGCCATCTTGTCCGGGACAGGGAAGGTGGATGGCTACACCTTC. It translates to CASTQAILSGTGKVDGYTF.

There are many counts of this clonotype. The rearrangement joins TRBV6-2 or TRBV6-3 to TRBJ2-1; 10 bases line up with TRBD2. The CDR3 has 14 residues. The J segment lost 7 bases and the V segment lost 6 bases, leaving 6 bases of the junction unmatched. CDR1 and CDR2 (germline): MNHEY, SVGEGT. The CDR3, as DNA: TGTGCCAGCAGAACTAGCGGGGTACGAAATGAGCAGTTCTTC. Translating gives CASRTSGVRNEQFF.

This clonotype was recorded at least ten times. The chain employs TRBV11-2 and TRBJ2-6; D may be TRBD2 (7 bases). The CDR3 is 20 amino acids. Germline loops: CDR1 SGHAT, CDR2 FQNNGV. Trimming removed 5 bases at V and 0 bases at J, with 23 bases between. CDR3 in amino acids: CASSPLWGRGSSSGANVLTF. For the CDR3, the DNA is TGTGCCAGCAGCCCCTTGTGGGGGCGCGGGAGTTCCTCTGGGGCCAACGTCCTGACTTTC.

This chain connects TRBV9 to TRBJ2-1; TRBD2 agrees at 7 bases. V was pared by 0 bases and J by 5 bases, with 2 bases of the junction left unmatched. Germline loops: CDR1 SGDLS, CDR2 YYNGEE. CDR3 length equals 14 residues. CDR3 DNA: TGTGCCAGCAGCGTAGGGCTAGCGGACAATGAGCAGTTCTTC. Translated: CASSVGLADNEQFF.

The chain recombines TRBV27 with TRBJ1-6; tentative D call: TRBD1 (6 bases). The germline V and J ends were trimmed by 7 bases and 7 bases, with 20 bases remaining between them. There are 16 residues in the CDR3. CDR1 and CDR2 (germline): MNHEY, SMNVEV (reference sequence). For the CDR3, the DNA is TGTGCCAGCAACATTGGGGGGGCATACATGAATTCACCCCTCCACTTT. It is translated as CASNIGGAYMNSPLHF.

This clonotype was observed at least ten times. The chain links TRBV7-2 to TRBJ1-5, with D perhaps TRBD1 (5 bases). Trimming left V 8 bases short and J 4 bases short, with 18 bases between. Germline assignment: CDR1 SGHTA and CDR2 FQGNSA. The length of the CDR3 is 15 residues. The CDR3 sequence is CASGKSGGGNQPQHF. Written as DNA, the CDR3 is TGTGCCAGCGGGAAGTCGGGGGGGGGGAATCAGCCCCAGCATTTT.

This clonotype was counted many times. The V and J genes are TRBV7-2 and TRBJ1-3; D ambiguous. Trimming pared 3 bases from V and 3 bases from J, leaving 9 bases between. Germline V gene lookup returns CDR1 SGHTA and CDR2 FQGNSA. The CDR3 runs 14 residues. CDR3 region: CASSFGRDGNTIYF. DNA for the CDR3: TGTGCCAGCAGCTTCGGGCGGGATGGAAACACCATATATTTT.

This clonotype was observed many times. The CDR3 region has the DNA TGTGCCAGCAGCTTACAGGGGGACGGGACAGATACGCAGTATTTT. Its translation: CASSLQGDGTDTQYF. This sequence joins TRBV11-3 and TRBJ2-3, with 7 bases matching TRBD1. V was clipped by 2 bases and J by 3 bases; unmatched bases: 5. CDR1 is SGHNT, CDR2 YENEEA, per germline. CDR3 size: 15 residues.

At least ten counts were recorded for this clonotype. This rearrangement joins TRBV7-2 to TRBJ2-5; TRBD2 agrees at 8 bases. CDR3 length: 16 residues. V gave up 1 base and J gave up 1 base; unmatched junction bases: 5. The germline CDR1 and CDR2 sequences are SGHTA and FQGNSA. CDR3 residues: CASSLDSGSLQETQYF. CDR3 sequence (DNA): TGTGCCAGCAGCTTAGACAGCGGGAGTCTCCAAGAGACCCAGTACTTC.

This clonotype was seen many times. J is TRBJ1-1 and V is TRBV27; 8 bases map to TRBD1. Germline assignment: CDR1 MNHEY and CDR2 SMNVEV (reference sequence). This CDR3 is built from 14 residues. With 5 bases clipped from V and 4 bases from J, the junction kept 6 bases outside the gene matches. CDR3 region: CASSRQGRGTEAFF. CDR3 DNA sequence: TGTGCCAGCAGTCGACAGGGGAGGGGCACTGAAGCTTTCTTT.

This clonotype was found many times. The chain carries TRBV5-4 and TRBJ2-7; TRBD2 agrees at 12 bases. The CDR3 runs 15 residues. CDR1 and CDR2 from the germline V gene are SGHNT and YYREEE (reference sequence). Trimming at V came to 5 bases and at J to 5 bases, leaving 8 bases not matched to a gene. The CDR3 DNA follows: TGTGCCAGCAGTCCCGGACTAGCGGGGTCCGACGAGCAGTACTTC. It encodes CASSPGLAGSDEQYF.

The CDR3 coding sequence is TGTGCCACCAGTGTATCCGGGACAGGGGAAAGGGAGCAGTTCTTC. As protein: CATSVSGTGEREQFF. The V gene is TRBV24-1, the J gene TRBJ2-1, with TRBD1 matching 10 bases. This CDR3 comprises 15 residues. Germline V gene data show CDR1 as KGHDR and CDR2 as SFDVKD. The V segment lost 5 bases and the J segment 10 bases; nucleotides outside the gene matches: 10.

Many counts were recorded for this clonotype. This chain links TRBV28 with TRBJ2-2; D is unclear. The CDR3 has 13 amino acids. Germline CDR1 reads MDHEN; CDR2 reads SYDVKM. V was trimmed by 9 bases and J by 0 bases, leaving 8 bases between them. CDR3 coding DNA: TGTGCCAGTACATTGTCGAACACCGGGGAGCTGTTTTTT. Protein: CASTLSNTGELFF. The full variable domain, in which reference TRBV28 and TRBJ2-2 provide the parts outside the CDR3, is DVKVTQSSRYLVKRTGEKVFLECVQDMDHENMFWYRQDPGLGLRLIYFSYDVKMKEKGDIPEGYSVSREKKERFSLILESASTNQTSMYLCASTLSNTGELFFGEGSRLTVL.

CDR3 sequence reads: CASSRPGLASRWDTQYF. In nucleotides, the CDR3 is TGTGCCAGCTCACGGCCGGGACTAGCGTCACGGTGGGATACGCAGTATTTT. The chain couples TRBV7-8 to TRBJ2-3, with 10 positions matching TRBD2. The V segment lost 8 bases and the J segment 6 bases; nucleotides outside the gene matches: 17. CDR1 is SGHVS, CDR2 FQNEAQ, per germline. This CDR3 is built from 17 residues.

This clonotype was detected many times. This chain links TRBV4-3 with TRBJ2-5; D unclear. The CDR3 contains 13 residues. V lost 6 bases to trimming and J lost 5 bases, with 13 bases between them. The germline gives CDR1 LGHNA, CDR2 YSLEER. The CDR3 loop is CASSSGLSETQYF. The CDR3 nucleotides read TGCGCCAGCAGTTCGGGCCTTTCCGAGACCCAGTACTTC.

As to this clonotype: An end of the junction differs from the germline gene, which may be a read error. The rearrangement uses TRBV19 and TRBJ2-5; D unresolved. CDR3 length: 13 residues. CDR1 and CDR2 from the germline V gene are LNHDA and SQIVND (reference sequence). Here the CDR3 DNA reads TGTGCCAGTAGTATAGCTCCCCAAGCGACCCAGTACTTC. Its protein is CASSIAPQATQYF.

The table lists this clonotype with a few counts. The genes are TRBV14 and TRBJ2-5; 12 positions match TRBD2. This CDR3 has 15 amino acids. With V trimmed by 4 bases and J by 4 bases, 4 bases remained unmatched. From germline, CDR1 is SGHDN and CDR2 FVKESK. The CDR3 loop reads CASSPLAGGRETQYF. CDR3 coding DNA: TGTGCCAGCAGCCCCCTAGCGGGAGGGAGAGAGACCCAGTACTTC.

This clonotype was found a few times. The chain links TRBV27 to TRBJ2-3; D possibly matches TRBD1 or TRBD2 (7 bases each). V lost 5 bases, J lost 3 bases, and 15 bases lay in between. The CDR3 length is 15 residues. Germline values: CDR1 MNHEY, CDR2 SMNVEV (reference sequence). CDR3 loop: CASSPTGRATDTQYF. CDR3 coding DNA: TGTGCCAGCAGTCCGACAGGGAGGGCGACAGATACGCAGTATTTT.

Turning to this clonotype: A much larger clone differs by one base, so this may be a read error. The chain joins TRBV7-6 to TRBJ1-5; the D gene is possibly TRBD1 (5 bases). CDR1 and CDR2 (germline): SGHVS, FNYEAQ. The CDR3 has 13 amino acids. The CDR3 DNA reads as TGTGCCAACAGCCAGGACACCTATCAGCCCCAGCATTTT. Amino acid sequence: CANSQDTYQPQHF. The entire variable domain, with the rest obtained from reference TRBV7-6 and TRBJ1-5, is as follows: GAGVSQSPRYKVTKRGQDVALRCDPISGHVSLYWYRQALGQGPEFLTYFNYEAQQDKSGLPNDRFSAERPEGSISTLTIQRTEQRDSAMYRCANSQDTYQPQHFGDGTRLSIL.